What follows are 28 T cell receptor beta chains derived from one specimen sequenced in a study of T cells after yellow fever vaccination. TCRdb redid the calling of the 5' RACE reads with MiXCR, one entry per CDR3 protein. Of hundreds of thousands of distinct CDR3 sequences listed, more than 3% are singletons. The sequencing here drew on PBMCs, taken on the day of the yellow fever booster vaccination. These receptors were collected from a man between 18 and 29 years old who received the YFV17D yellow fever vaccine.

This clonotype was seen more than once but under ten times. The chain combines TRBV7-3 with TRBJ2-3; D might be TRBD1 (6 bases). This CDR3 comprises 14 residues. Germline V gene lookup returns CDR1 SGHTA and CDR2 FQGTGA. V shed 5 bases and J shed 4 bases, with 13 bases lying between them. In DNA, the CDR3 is TGTGCCAGCAGCACAGGGACCGGGGCAGATACGCAGTATTTT. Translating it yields CASSTGTGADTQYF.

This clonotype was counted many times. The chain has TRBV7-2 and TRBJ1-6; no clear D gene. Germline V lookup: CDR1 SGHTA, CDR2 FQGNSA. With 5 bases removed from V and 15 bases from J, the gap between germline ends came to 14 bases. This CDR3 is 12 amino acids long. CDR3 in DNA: TGTGCCAGCAGCCCTGCCAACTGGCACCTCCACTTT. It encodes CASSPANWHLHF.

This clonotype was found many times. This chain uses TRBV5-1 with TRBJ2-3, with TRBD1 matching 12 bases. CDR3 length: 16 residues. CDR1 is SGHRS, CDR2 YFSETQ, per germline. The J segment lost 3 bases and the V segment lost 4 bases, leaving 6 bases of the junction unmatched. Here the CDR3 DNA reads TGCGCCAGCAGCCCCGGGACAGGGGGCGGGACAGATACGCAGTATTTT. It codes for CASSPGTGGGTDTQYF.

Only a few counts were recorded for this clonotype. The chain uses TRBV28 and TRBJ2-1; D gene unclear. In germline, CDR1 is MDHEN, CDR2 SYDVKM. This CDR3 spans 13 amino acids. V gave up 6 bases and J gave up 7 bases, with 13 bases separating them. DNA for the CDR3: TGTGCCAGCAGCCTGGACGGTGAAAATGAGCAGTTCTTC. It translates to CASSLDGENEQFF.

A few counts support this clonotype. The CDR3 protein is CASDREEGTEAFF. The DNA of the CDR3 is TGTGCCAGCGACAGGGAGGAAGGGACTGAAGCTTTCTTT. This rearrangement joins TRBV6-2 or TRBV6-3 to TRBJ1-1; TRBD1 matches 7 bases. The junction had 8 bases not matched to a gene; V was cut back by 8 bases and J by 5 bases. The CDR3 loop spans 13 amino acids. Germline CDR1 reads MNHEY; CDR2 reads SVGEGT.

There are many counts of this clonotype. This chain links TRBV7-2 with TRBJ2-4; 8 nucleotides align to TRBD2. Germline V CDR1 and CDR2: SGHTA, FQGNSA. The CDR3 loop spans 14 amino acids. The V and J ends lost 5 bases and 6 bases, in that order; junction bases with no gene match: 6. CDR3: CASSVSGEGNIQYF. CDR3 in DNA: TGTGCCAGCAGCGTTAGCGGGGAGGGAAACATTCAGTACTTC. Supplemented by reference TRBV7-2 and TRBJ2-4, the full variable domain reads GAGVSQSPSNKVTEKGKDVELRCDPISGHTALYWYRQSLGQGLEFLIYFQGNSAPDKSGLPSDRFSAERTGGSVSTLTIQRTQQEDSAVYLCASSVSGEGNIQYFGAGTRLSVL.

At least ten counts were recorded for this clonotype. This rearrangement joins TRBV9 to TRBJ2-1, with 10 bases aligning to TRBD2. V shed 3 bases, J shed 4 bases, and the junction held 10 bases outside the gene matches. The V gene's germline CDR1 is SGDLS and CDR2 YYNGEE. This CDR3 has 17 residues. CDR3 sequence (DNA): TGTGCCAGCAGCGCGAACAAGCGGGGGGGCCCATACAATGAGCAGTTCTTC. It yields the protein CASSANKRGGPYNEQFF.

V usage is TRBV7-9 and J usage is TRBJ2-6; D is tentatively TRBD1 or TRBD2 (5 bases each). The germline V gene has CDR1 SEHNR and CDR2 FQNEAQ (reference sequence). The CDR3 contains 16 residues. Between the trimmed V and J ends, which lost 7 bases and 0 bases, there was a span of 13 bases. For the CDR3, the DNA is TGTGCCAGCATCCCCCAGGGAGACTCTGGGGCCAACGTCCTGACTTTC. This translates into CASIPQGDSGANVLTF.

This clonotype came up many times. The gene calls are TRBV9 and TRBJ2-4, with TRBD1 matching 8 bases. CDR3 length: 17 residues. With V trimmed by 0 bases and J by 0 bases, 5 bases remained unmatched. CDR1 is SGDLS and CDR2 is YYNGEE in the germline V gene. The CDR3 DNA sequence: TGTGCCAGCAGCGTAGGGTCAGGGGGCCTAGCCAAAAACATTCAGTACTTC. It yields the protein CASSVGSGGLAKNIQYF.

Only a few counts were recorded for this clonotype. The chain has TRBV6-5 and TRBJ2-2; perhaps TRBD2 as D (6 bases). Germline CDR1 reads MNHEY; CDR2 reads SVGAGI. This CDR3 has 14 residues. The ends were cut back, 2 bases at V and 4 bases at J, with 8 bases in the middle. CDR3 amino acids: CASSYQGGTGELFF. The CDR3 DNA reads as TGTGCCAGCAGTTACCAGGGAGGCACCGGGGAGCTGTTTTTT.

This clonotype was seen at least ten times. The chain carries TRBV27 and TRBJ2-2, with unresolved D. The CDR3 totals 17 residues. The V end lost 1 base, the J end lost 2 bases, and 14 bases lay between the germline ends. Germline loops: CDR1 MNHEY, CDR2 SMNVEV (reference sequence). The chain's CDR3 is CASSLFSVGPNTGELFF. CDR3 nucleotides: TGTGCCAGCAGTTTATTCTCAGTAGGACCTAACACCGGGGAGCTGTTTTTT.

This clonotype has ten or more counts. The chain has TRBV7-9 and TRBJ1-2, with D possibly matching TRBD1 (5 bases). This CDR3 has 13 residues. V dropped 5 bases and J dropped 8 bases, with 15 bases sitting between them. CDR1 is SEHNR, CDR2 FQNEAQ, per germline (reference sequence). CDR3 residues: CASSPPTAGGYTF. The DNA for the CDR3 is TGTGCCAGCAGCCCGCCGACAGCGGGGGGCTACACCTTC.

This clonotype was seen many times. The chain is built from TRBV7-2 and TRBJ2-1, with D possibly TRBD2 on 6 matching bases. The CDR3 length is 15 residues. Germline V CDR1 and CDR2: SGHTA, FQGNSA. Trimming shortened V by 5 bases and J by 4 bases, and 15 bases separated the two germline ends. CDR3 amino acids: CASSGTSPLYNEQFF. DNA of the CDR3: TGTGCCAGCAGCGGTACTAGCCCCCTTTACAATGAGCAGTTCTTC.

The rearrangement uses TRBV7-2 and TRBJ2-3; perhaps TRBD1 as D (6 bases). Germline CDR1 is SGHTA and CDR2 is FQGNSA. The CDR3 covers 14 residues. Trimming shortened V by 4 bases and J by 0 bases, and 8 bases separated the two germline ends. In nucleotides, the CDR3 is TGTGCCAGCAGCTGGGACATTAGCACAGATACGCAGTATTTT. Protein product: CASSWDISTDTQYF.

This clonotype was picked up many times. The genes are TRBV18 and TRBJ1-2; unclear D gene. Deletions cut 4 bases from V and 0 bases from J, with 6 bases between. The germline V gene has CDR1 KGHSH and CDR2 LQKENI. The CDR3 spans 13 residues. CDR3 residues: CASSHLANYGYTF. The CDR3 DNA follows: TGTGCCAGCTCACACTTAGCTAACTATGGCTACACCTTC.

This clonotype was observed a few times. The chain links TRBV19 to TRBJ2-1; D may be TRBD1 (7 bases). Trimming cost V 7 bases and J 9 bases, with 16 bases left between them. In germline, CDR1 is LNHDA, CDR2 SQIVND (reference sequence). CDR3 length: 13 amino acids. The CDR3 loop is CASMEGAAREQFF. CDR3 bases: TGTGCCAGTATGGAGGGGGCCGCGCGTGAGCAGTTCTTC.

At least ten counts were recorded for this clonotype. DNA of the CDR3: TGTGCCAGCACCATGGGACCAAACAATGAGCAGTTCTTC. The encoded protein is CASTMGPNNEQFF. V usage is TRBV5-6 and J usage is TRBJ2-1, with D perhaps TRBD1 or TRBD2 (5 bases each). Germline values: CDR1 SGHDT, CDR2 YYEEEE. CDR3 length equals 13 residues. With 6 bases removed from V and 5 bases from J, the gap between germline ends came to 12 bases.

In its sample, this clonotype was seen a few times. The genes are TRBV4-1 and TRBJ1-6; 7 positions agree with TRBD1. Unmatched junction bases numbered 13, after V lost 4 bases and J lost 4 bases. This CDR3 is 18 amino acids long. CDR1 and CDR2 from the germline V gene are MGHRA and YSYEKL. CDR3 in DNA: TGCGCCAGCAGCCCGACTCGAATCCGGGACAGTTATAATTCACCCCTCCACTTT. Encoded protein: CASSPTRIRDSYNSPLHF.

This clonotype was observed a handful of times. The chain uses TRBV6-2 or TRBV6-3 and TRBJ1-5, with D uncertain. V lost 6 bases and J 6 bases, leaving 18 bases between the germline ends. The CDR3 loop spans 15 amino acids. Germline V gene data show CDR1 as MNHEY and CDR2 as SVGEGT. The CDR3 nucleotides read TGTGCCAGCAGCACCCCGTCAGCGGCCGGTCAGCCCCAGCATTTT. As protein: CASSTPSAAGQPQHF.

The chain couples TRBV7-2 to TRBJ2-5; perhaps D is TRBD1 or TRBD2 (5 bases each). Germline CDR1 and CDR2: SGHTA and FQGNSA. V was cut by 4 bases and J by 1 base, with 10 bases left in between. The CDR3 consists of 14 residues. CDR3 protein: CASSSRDAQETQYF. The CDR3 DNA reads TGTGCCAGCAGCTCCCGGGACGCCCAAGAGACCCAGTACTTC.

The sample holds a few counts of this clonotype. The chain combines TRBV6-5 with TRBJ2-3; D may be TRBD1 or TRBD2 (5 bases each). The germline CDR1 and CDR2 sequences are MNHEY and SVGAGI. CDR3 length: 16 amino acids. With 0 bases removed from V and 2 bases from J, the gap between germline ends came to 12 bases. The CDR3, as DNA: TGTGCCAGCAGTTACTCGTCGGGGCCAAACACAGATACGCAGTATTTT. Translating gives CASSYSSGPNTDTQYF.

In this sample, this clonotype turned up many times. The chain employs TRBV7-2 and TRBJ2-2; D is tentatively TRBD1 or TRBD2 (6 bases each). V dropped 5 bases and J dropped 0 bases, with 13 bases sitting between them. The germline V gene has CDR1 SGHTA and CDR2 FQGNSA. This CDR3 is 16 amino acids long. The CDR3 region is CASSAWGAANTGELFF. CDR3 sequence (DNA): TGTGCCAGCAGCGCATGGGGGGCAGCGAACACCGGGGAGCTGTTTTTT.

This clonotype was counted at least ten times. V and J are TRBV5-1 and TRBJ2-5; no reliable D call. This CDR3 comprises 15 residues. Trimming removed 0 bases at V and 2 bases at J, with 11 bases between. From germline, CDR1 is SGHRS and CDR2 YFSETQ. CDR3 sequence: CASSLVGVWQETQYF. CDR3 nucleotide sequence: TGCGCCAGCAGCTTGGTTGGGGTCTGGCAAGAGACCCAGTACTTC.

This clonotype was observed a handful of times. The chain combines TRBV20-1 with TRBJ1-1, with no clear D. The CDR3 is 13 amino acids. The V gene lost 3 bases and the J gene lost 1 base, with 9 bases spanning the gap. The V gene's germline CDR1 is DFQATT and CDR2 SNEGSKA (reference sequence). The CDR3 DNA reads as TGCAGTGCTAGGCAGGACCGGAACACTGAAGCTTTCTTT. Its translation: CSARQDRNTEAFF.

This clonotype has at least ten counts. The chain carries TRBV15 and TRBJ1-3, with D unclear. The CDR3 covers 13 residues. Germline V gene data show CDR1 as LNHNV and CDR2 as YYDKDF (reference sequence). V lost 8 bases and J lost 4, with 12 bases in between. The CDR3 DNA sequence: TGTGCCACCTCTGGACGTTCCGGAAACACCATATATTTT. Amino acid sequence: CATSGRSGNTIYF. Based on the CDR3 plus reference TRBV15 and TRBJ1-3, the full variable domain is DAMVIQNPRYQVTQFGKPVTLSCSQTLNHNVMYWYQQKSSQAPKLLFHYYDKDFNNEADTPDNFQSRRPNTSFCFLDIRSPGLGDTAMYLCATSGRSGNTIYFGEGSWLTVV.

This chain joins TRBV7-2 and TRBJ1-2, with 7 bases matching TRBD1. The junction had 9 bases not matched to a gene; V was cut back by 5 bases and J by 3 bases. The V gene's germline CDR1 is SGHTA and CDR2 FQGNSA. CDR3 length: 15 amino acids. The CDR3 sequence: CASSPTGTEYYGYTF. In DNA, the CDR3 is TGTGCCAGCAGCCCTACTGGGACAGAGTACTATGGCTACACCTTC.

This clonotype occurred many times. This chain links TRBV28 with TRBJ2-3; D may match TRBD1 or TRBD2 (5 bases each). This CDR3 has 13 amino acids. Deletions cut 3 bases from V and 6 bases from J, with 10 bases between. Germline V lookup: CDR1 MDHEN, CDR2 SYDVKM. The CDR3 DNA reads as TGTGCCAGCAGTTTCGGGGCTGGGGATACGCAGTATTTT. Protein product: CASSFGAGDTQYF. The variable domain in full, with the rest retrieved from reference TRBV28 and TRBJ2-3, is DVKVTQSSRYLVKRTGEKVFLECVQDMDHENMFWYRQDPGLGLRLIYFSYDVKMKEKGDIPEGYSVSREKKERFSLILESASTNQTSMYLCASSFGAGDTQYFGPGTRLTVL.

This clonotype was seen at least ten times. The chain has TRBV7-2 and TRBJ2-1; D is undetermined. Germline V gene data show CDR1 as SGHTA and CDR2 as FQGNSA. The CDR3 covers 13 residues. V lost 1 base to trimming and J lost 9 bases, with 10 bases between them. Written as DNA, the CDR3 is TGTGCCAGCAGCTTAGGGCAGGTGGCTGAGCAGTTCTTC. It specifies CASSLGQVAEQFF. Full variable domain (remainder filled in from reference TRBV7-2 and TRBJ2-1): GAGVSQSPSNKVTEKGKDVELRCDPISGHTALYWYRQSLGQGLEFLIYFQGNSAPDKSGLPSDRFSAERTGGSVSTLTIQRTQQEDSAVYLCASSLGQVAEQFFGPGTRLTVL.